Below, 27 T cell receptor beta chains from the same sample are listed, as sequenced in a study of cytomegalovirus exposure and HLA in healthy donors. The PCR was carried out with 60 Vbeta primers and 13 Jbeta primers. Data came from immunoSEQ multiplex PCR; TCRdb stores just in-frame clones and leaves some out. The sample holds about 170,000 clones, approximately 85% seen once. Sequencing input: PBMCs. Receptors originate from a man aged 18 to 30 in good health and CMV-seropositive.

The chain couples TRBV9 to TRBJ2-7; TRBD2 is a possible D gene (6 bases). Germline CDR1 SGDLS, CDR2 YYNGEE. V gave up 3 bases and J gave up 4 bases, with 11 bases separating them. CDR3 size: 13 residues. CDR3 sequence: CASSEGSGYEQYF. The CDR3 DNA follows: TGTGCCAGCAGCGAGGGGAGCGGGTACGAGCAGTACTTC.

DNA of the CDR3: TGTGCCAGCAGCCAACCCGGACAGTACAATGAGCAGTTCTTC. Amino acid sequence: CASSQPGQYNEQFF. This sequence joins TRBV7-2 and TRBJ2-1; the D gene is possibly TRBD1 (6 bases). The germline V gene encodes CDR1 SGHTA and CDR2 FQGNSA. V dropped 5 bases and J dropped 4 bases, with 12 bases sitting between them. CDR3 length: 14 amino acids.

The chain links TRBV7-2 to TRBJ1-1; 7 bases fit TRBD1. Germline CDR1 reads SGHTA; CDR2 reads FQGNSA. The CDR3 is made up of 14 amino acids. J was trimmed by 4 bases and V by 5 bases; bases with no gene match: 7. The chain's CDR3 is CASSVRQGTTEAFF. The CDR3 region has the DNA TGTGCCAGCAGCGTAAGACAGGGTACCACTGAAGCTTTCTTT.

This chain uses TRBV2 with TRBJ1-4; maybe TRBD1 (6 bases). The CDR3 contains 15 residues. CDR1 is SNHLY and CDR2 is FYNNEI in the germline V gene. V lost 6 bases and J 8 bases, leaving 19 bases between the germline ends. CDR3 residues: CASRAREGGGEKLFF. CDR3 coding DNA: TGTGCCAGCAGGGCCCGAGAAGGGGGTGGAGAAAAACTGTTTTTT. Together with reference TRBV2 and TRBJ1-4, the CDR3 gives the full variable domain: EPEVTQTPSHQVTQMGQEVILRCVPISNHLYFYWYRQILGQKVEFLVSFYNNEISEKSEIFDDQFSVERPDGSNFTLKIRSTKLEDSAMYFCASRAREGGGEKLFFGSGTQLSVL.

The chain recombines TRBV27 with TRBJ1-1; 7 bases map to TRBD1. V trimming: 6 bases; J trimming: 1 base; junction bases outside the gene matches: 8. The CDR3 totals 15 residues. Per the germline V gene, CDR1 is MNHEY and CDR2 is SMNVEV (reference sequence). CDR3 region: CASRSLDRPNTEAFF. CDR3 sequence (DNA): TGTGCCAGCAGGTCCCTGGACAGGCCGAACACTGAAGCTTTCTTT.

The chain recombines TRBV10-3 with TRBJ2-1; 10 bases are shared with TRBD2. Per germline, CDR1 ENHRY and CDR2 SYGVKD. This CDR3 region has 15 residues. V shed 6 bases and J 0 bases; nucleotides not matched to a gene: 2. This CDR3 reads CAIRSGGASYNEQFF. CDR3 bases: TGTGCCATCAGGAGCGGGGGGGCCTCCTACAATGAGCAGTTCTTC.

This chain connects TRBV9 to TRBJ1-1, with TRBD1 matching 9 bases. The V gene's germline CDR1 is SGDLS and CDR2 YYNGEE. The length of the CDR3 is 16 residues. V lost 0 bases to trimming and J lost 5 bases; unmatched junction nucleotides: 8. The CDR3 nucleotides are TGTGCCAGCAGCGTAGATGGGACAGGGAGGGAGACTGAAGCTTTCTTT. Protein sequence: CASSVDGTGRETEAFF.

The CDR3 is CARRTVEAFF. The CDR3 nucleotides read TGTGCCAGGAGGACAGTTGAAGCTTTCTTT. This chain links TRBV25-1 with TRBJ1-1; D is perhaps TRBD1 (6 bases). Between the trimmed V and J ends, which lost 9 bases and 7 bases, there was a span of 9 bases. The CDR3 has 10 amino acids. The germline V gene has CDR1 MGHDK and CDR2 SYGVNS.

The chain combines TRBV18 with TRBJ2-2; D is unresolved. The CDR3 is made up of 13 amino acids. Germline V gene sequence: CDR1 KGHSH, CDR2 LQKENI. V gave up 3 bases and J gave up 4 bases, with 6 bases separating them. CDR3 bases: TGTGCCAGCTCACCGAGTTTCACCGGGGAGCTGTTTTTT. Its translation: CASSPSFTGELFF.

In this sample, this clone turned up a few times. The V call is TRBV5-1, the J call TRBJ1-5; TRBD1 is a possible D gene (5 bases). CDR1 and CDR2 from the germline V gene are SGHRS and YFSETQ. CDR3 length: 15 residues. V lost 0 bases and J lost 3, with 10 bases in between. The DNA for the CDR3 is TGCGCCAGCAGCTTGGAGTCGGGGGTCAATCAGCCCCAGCATTTT. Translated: CASSLESGVNQPQHF.

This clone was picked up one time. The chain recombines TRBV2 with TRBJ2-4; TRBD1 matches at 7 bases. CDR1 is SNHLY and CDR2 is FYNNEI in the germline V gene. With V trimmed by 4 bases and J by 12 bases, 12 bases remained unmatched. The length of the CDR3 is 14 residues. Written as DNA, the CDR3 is TGTGCCAGCAGTGCTAGACAGGGTCGTGACAGTCAGTACTTC. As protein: CASSARQGRDSQYF.

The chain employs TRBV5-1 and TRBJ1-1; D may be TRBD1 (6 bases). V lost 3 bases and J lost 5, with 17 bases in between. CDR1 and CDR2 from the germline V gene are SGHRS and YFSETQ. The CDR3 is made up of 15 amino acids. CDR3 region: CASSSQQGPGTEAFF. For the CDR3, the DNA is TGCGCCAGCAGCTCCCAACAGGGTCCGGGGACTGAAGCTTTCTTT.

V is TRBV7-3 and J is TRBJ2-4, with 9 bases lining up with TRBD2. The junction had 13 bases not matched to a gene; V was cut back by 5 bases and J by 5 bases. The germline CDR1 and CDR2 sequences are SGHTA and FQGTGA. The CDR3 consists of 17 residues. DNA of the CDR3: TGTGCCAGCAGCGAGGGTGGTTTCGGACTAGCGCAAAACATTCAGTACTTC. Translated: CASSEGGFGLAQNIQYF.

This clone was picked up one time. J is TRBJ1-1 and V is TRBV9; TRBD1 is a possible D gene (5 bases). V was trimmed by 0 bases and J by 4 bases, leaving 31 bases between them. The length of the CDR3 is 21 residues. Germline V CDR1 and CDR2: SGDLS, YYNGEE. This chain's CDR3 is CASSVVAPRKRDSGRGTEAFF. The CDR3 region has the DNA TGTGCCAGCAGCGTAGTCGCGCCGAGGAAACGGGACTCGGGTCGGGGCACTGAAGCTTTCTTT. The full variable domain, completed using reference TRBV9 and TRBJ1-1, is DSGVTQTPKHLITATGQRVTLRCSPRSGDLSVYWYQQSLDQGLQFLIQYYNGEERAKGNILERFSAQQFPDLHSELNLSSLELGDSALYFCASSVVAPRKRDSGRGTEAFFGQGTRLTVV.

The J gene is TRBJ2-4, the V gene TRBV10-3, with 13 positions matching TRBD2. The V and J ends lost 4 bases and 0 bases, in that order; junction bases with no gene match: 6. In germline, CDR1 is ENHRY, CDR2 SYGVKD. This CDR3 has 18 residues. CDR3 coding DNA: TGTGCCATCAGTGCCGGGACTAGCGGGGATTTAGCCAAAAACATTCAGTACTTC. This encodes CAISAGTSGDLAKNIQYF.

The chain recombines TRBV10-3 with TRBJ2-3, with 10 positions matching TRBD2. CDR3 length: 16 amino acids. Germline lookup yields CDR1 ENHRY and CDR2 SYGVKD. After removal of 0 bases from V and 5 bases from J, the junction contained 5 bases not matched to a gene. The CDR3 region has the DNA TGTGCCATCAGTGAGTCAGCGGGGGGGCCTCAAGATACGCAGTATTTT. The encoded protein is CAISESAGGPQDTQYF.

DNA of the CDR3: TGTGCCAGCAGCTTAGGCAGGGGAGAAAAACTGTTTTTT. Protein sequence: CASSLGRGEKLFF. The chain uses TRBV13 and TRBJ1-4, with D perhaps TRBD1 (6 bases). CDR3 length: 13 amino acids. Trimming removed 0 bases at V and 8 bases at J, with 7 bases between. CDR1 is PRHDT, CDR2 FYEKMQ, per germline (reference sequence).

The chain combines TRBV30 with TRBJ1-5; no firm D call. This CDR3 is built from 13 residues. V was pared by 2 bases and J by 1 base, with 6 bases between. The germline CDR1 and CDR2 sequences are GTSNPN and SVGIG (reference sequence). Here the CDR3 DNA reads TGTGCCTGGAGTCCCGGGAGCAATCAGCCCCAGCATTTT. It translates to CAWSPGSNQPQHF.

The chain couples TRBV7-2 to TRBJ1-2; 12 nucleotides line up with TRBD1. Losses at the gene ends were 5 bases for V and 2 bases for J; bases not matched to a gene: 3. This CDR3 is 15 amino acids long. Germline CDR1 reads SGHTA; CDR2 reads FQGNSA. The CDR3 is CASSPGQGANYGYTF. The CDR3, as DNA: TGTGCCAGCAGCCCGGGACAGGGGGCGAACTATGGCTACACCTTC.

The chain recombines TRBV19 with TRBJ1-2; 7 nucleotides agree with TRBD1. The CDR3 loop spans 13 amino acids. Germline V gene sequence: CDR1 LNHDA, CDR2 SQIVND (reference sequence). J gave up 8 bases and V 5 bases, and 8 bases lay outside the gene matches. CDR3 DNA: TGTGCCAGTAGTGACAGGGTTACAATGGGCTACACCTTC. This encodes CASSDRVTMGYTF.

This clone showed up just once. The CDR3 DNA follows: TGTGCCATCAGTGACATAGCGGGGGAATCCTATACCGGGGAGCTGTTTTTT. Amino acids: CAISDIAGESYTGELFF. The genes are TRBV10-3 and TRBJ2-2; the match to TRBD2 covers 9 bases. The junction had 10 bases not matched to a gene; V was cut back by 3 bases and J by 5 bases. In germline, CDR1 is ENHRY, CDR2 SYGVKD. The CDR3 totals 17 residues.

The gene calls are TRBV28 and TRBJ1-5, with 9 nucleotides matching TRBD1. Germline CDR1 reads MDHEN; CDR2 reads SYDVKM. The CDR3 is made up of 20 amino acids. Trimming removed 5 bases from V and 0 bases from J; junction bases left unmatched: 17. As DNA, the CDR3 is TGTGCCAGCAGTCCGATCGGAACCTCTACAGGGGGCATTAGCAATCAGCCCCAGCATTTT. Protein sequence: CASSPIGTSTGGISNQPQHF.

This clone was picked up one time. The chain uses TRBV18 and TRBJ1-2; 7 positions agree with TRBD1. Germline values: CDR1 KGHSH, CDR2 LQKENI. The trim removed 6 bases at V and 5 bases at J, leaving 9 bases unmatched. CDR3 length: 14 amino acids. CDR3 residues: CASSLTGTAYGYTF. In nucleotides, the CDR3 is TGTGCCAGCTCGCTAACCGGGACAGCATATGGCTACACCTTC.

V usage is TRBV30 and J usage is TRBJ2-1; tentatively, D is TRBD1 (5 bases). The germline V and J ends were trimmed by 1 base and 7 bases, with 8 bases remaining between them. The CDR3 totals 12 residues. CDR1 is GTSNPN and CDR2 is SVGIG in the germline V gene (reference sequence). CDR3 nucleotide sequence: TGTGCCTGGAGTGCGACAGAGAATGAGCAGTTCTTC. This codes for CAWSATENEQFF.

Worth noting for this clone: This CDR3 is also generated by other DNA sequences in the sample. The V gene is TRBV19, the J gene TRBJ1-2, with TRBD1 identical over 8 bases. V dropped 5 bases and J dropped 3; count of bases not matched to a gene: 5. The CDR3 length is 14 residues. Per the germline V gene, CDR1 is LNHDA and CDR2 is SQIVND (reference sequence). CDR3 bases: TGTGCCAGTAGTCGTACAGGGGGGGACTATGGCTACACCTTC. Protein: CASSRTGGDYGYTF.

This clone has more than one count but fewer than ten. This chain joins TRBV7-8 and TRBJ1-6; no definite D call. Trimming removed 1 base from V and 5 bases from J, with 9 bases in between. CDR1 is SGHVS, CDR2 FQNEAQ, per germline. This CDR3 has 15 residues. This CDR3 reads CASSLGNGHNSPLHF. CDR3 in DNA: TGTGCCAGCAGCTTAGGAAACGGTCATAATTCACCCCTCCACTTT.

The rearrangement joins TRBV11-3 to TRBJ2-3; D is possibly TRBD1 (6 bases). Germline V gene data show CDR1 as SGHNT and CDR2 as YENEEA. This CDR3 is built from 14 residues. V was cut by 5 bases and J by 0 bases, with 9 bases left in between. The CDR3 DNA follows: TGTGCCAGCAGCATCAGGGGTAGCACAGATACGCAGTATTTT. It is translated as CASSIRGSTDTQYF.